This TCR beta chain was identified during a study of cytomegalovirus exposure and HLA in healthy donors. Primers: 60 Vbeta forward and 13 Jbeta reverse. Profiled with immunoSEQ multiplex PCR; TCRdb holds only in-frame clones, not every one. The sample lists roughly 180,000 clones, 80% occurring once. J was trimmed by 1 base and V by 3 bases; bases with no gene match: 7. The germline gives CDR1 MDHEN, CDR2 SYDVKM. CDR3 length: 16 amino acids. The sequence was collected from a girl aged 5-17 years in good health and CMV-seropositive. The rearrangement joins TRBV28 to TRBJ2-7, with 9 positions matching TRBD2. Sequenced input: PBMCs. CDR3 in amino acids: CASSLVGTSGSYEQYF. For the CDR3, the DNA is TGTGCCAGCAGTTTGGTTGGTACTAGCGGGTCCTACGAGCAGTACTTC.